Listed below are T cell receptor beta chains from one sample, sequenced in a study of OX40 agonist ivuxolimab in advanced cancers. Some clones are missing from TCRdb's copy, which holds only in-frame ones; the method was immunoSEQ multiplex PCR. The table shows 70,000 or so clones, with around 87% occurring only once. The specimen was CD4+ or CD8+ T cells sorted from blood, collected in a trial of the OX40 agonist ivuxolimab. All receptors come from an adult with an advanced solid tumor such as melanoma, head and neck, liver or kidney cancer. Both conserved end residues are part of each CDR3. A D gene is named only where the DNA matches it firmly. Clone size is stated in some rows and not others, as once, few, many or a class when expanded.

V gene,D gene,clone size,J gene,CDR3 protein,CDR3 DNA
TRBV20-1,NA,NA,TRBJ1-2,CSASPAGGYTF,TGCAGTGCTAGTCCGGCCGGGGGGTACACCTTC
TRBV28,NA,NA,TRBJ2-5,CASSFSSRGADETQYF,TGTGCCAGCAGTTTTTCTAGTAGAGGGGCGGATGAGACCCAGTACTTC
TRBV18,NA,NA,TRBJ2-1,CASSLDRTNEQFF,TGTGCCAGCTCACTGGACAGAACTAATGAGCAGTTCTTC
TRBV14,TRBD1,NA,TRBJ1-2,CASSPDRGYGYTF,TGTGCCAGCAGCCCGGACAGGGGATATGGCTACACCTTC
TRBV28,NA,NA,TRBJ1-2,CASSLSAGVYGYTF,TGTGCCAGCAGTTTATCGGCCGGAGTCTATGGCTACACCTTC
TRBV7-9,NA,NA,TRBJ2-6,CASSLAGANVLTF,TGTGCCAGCAGCTTAGCTGGGGCCAACGTCCTGACTTTC
TRBV29-1,NA,NA,TRBJ2-7,CSVEEGAVYF,TGCAGCGTTGAAGAAGGAGCGGTCTACTTC
TRBV30,NA,NA,TRBJ1-5,CAWSRTENQPQHF,TGTGCCTGGAGTCGGACAGAAAATCAGCCCCAGCATTTT
TRBV6-5,NA,once,TRBJ2-7,CASSRRAGGSYEQYF,TGTGCCAGCAGTCGCCGGGCCGGTGGATCCTACGAGCAGTACTTC
TRBV4-2,TRBD2,NA,TRBJ2-1,CASSQESGGTAVNEQFF,TGTGCCAGCAGCCAAGAAAGCGGGGGCACGGCGGTCAATGAGCAGTTCTTC
TRBV2,NA,NA,TRBJ1-2,CASRLYGYTF,TGTGCCAGCAGGCTTTATGGCTACACCTTC
TRBV11-2,NA,NA,TRBJ1-1,CASSLDWGRTEAFF,TGTGCCAGCAGCTTAGATTGGGGGAGAACTGAAGCTTTCTTT
TRBV10-1,NA,NA,TRBJ2-7,CASSPDTYYEQYF,TGCGCCAGCAGTCCGGACACCTACTACGAGCAGTACTTC
TRBV25-1,NA,NA,TRBJ2-3,CASSRRDTQYF,TGTGCCAGCAGTAGGCGAGATACGCAGTATTTT
TRBV5-4,NA,NA,TRBJ1-1,CASSQPGDTEAFF,TGTGCCAGCAGCCAGCCCGGCGACACTGAAGCTTTCTTT
TRBV27,TRBD1,NA,TRBJ1-5,CASSSHRGSNQPQHF,TGTGCCAGCAGTTCCCACAGGGGTAGCAATCAGCCCCAGCATTTT
TRBV6-5,NA,NA,TRBJ1-2,CASSYEVYGYTF,TGTGCCAGCAGTTACGAAGTCTATGGCTACACCTTC
TRBV7-2,TRBD1,NA,TRBJ1-1,CASSLGGQGTVNTEAFF,TGTGCCAGCAGCTTAGGAGGACAGGGCACCGTCAACACTGAAGCTTTCTTT
TRBV18,NA,NA,TRBJ1-1,CASSPVSAEAFF,TGTGCCAGCTCACCGGTGTCGGCTGAAGCTTTCTTT
TRBV2,NA,NA,TRBJ1-5,CASYFDYNQPQHF,TGTGCCAGCTACTTCGATTACAATCAGCCCCAGCATTTT
TRBV7-2,NA,NA,TRBJ2-1,CASSLALGTTSYNEQFF,TGTGCCAGCAGCTTAGCCCTTGGGACAACCTCCTACAATGAGCAGTTCTTC
TRBV7-2,NA,NA,TRBJ2-1,CASSSGEQFF,TGTGCCAGCAGCTCGGGGGAGCAGTTCTTC
TRBV5-1,NA,NA,TRBJ2-7,CASSLGAGNSYEQYF,TGCGCCAGCAGCTTGGGAGCAGGAAATTCCTACGAGCAGTACTTC
TRBV10-2,NA,NA,TRBJ1-5,CASSGDSNQPQHF,TGCGCCAGCAGCGGGGATAGCAATCAGCCCCAGCATTTT
TRBV6-4,NA,NA,TRBJ1-6,CASSDSTGPLHF,TGTGCCAGCAGTGACTCCACGGGTCCCCTCCACTTT
TRBV4-2,NA,NA,TRBJ1-2,CASSQDGENYGYTF,TGTGCCAGCAGCCAAGATGGGGAGAACTATGGCTACACCTTC
TRBV5-4,NA,NA,TRBJ2-1,CASSFIQGNEQFF,TGTGCCAGCAGCTTCATACAGGGAAATGAGCAGTTCTTC